A selection of T cell receptor beta chains follows, all from one sample in a study of patients and donors after allogeneic stem cell transplantation. TCRdb used MiXCR to reprocess the RT-PCR reads, holding one entry per CDR3 protein. Counted here are under 200,000 distinct CDR3 sequences, around 30% occurring once; the ten biggest clones make up about 3%. The sequencing sample was made of blood, either unsorted or a sorted T cell fraction (not recorded which). Receptors were obtained from a human donor who was either an allogeneic HSCT recipient or a stem cell or donor lymphocyte infusion donor (not recorded which). It is not recorded whose cells these are; they may come from a transplant donor. Both conserved end residues are part of each CDR3. D genes are given only for firm matches. Size values are once, few and many counts, or a class for expanded clones, and some rows have none.

TRBJ2-1 NA TRBD1 TRBV29-1 CSADRAIYNEQFF TGCAGCGCGGACAGGGCGATCTACAATGAGCAGTTCTTC
TRBJ1-5 NA NA TRBV27 CASSLLFPGPDQPQHF TGTGCCAGCAGTTTACTTTTTCCCGGACCCGATCAGCCCCAGCATTTT
TRBJ1-2 NA TRBD1 TRBV28 CASSRQGIGYGYTF TGTGCCAGCAGTCGACAGGGGATCGGCTATGGCTACACCTTC
TRBJ1-2 many NA TRBV10-3 CAIMSRASFNYGYTF TGTGCCATCATGAGCCGGGCCTCCTTCAACTATGGCTACACCTTC
TRBJ2-7 NA NA TRBV5-1 CASSSGMGASTYEQYF TGCGCCAGCAGCTCTGGGATGGGGGCCTCCACCTACGAGCAGTACTTC
TRBJ2-3 NA NA TRBV27 CASSIQRTLGDTQYF TGTGCCAGCAGTATCCAACGGACACTTGGAGATACGCAGTATTTT
TRBJ2-4 many NA TRBV20-1 CSARRDYKNIQYF TGCAGTGCTAGAAGAGATTACAAAAACATTCAGTACTTC
TRBJ1-3 few NA TRBV21-1 CASSKDGRTVGRTGNTIYF TGTGCCAGCAGCAAAGACGGACGGACTGTCGGACGGACTGGAAACACCATATATTTT
TRBJ2-1 few NA TRBV5-6 CASSPDKYNEQFF TGTGCCAGCAGCCCCGACAAGTACAATGAGCAGTTCTTC
TRBJ2-1 few TRBD2 TRBV28 CASFGTSSYNEQFF TGTGCCAGTTTCGGGACTAGCTCCTACAATGAGCAGTTCTTC
TRBJ2-1 few TRBD1 TRBV28 CASSPRGTGDYNEQFF TGTGCCAGCAGTCCCCGGGGGACAGGGGATTACAATGAGCAGTTCTTC
TRBJ2-7 NA TRBD2 TRBV20-1 CSAGRVLAGVPNSYEQYF TGCAGTGCGGGCCGGGTGTTAGCGGGAGTTCCGAACTCCTACGAGCAGTACTTC
TRBJ1-2 NA NA TRBV20-1 CSARDNRDYGYTF TGCAGTGCTAGAGACAACCGGGACTATGGCTACACCTTC
TRBJ2-3 NA NA TRBV21-1 CASSSDPGQRGGRTDTQYF TGTGCCAGCAGCTCTGATCCGGGACAGAGGGGCGGGCGCACAGATACGCAGTATTTT
TRBJ2-1 NA NA TRBV7-3 CASSLGPGEQFF TGTGCCAGCAGCTTAGGACCCGGTGAGCAGTTCTTC
TRBJ2-7 few NA TRBV20-1 CSANRDISYEQYF TGCAGTGCCAACCGGGACATCTCCTACGAGCAGTACTTC
TRBJ2-7 once NA TRBV12-3/TRBV12-4 CASSPFGPSYEQYF TGTGCCAGCAGTCCCTTCGGACCCTCCTACGAGCAGTACTTC
TRBJ2-5 NA NA TRBV4-3 CASSQESGTETQYF TGCGCCAGCAGCCAAGAATCAGGGACCGAGACCCAGTACTTC
TRBJ1-5 many NA TRBV29-1 CSVQQGHQPQHF TGCAGCGTTCAACAGGGACATCAGCCCCAGCATTTT
TRBJ2-6 few NA TRBV10-3 CAIRVDRGGANVLTF TGTGCCATCAGGGTAGACAGAGGTGGGGCCAACGTCCTGACTTTC
TRBJ1-2 few NA TRBV6-2/TRBV6-3 CASSYSRGRGYGYTF TGTGCCAGCAGTTACTCGAGAGGCAGGGGCTATGGCTACACCTTC
TRBJ2-7 once TRBD1 TRBV4-1 CASSRGDRAYEQYF TGCGCCAGCAGCCGCGGGGACAGGGCCTACGAGCAGTACTTC
TRBJ1-1 few NA TRBV5-1 CASSLVFSGSKGLNTEAFF TGCGCCAGCAGCTTGGTATTTTCCGGCTCAAAGGGTTTAAACACTGAAGCTTTCTTT
TRBJ2-2 NA TRBD1 TRBV5-1 CASSFPVTGPNTGELFF TGCGCCAGCAGCTTTCCCGTGACAGGGCCGAACACCGGGGAGCTGTTTTTT
TRBJ2-1 NA TRBD2 TRBV4-3 CASSGSNPAGGPLDNEQFF TGCGCCAGCAGCGGAAGCAACCCAGCGGGAGGTCCGTTGGACAATGAGCAGTTCTTC
TRBJ1-1 NA NA TRBV14 CASSQKRVGTEAFF TGTGCCAGCAGCCAAAAGAGGGTTGGCACTGAAGCTTTCTTT
TRBJ2-1 NA NA TRBV5-1 CASRLGGVNEQFF TGCGCCAGCAGATTAGGGGGGGTCAATGAGCAGTTCTTC
TRBJ2-7 NA TRBD2 TRBV11-3 CASSLGGRPYEQYF TGTGCCAGCAGCTTAGGCGGGAGACCCTACGAGCAGTACTTC
TRBJ1-6 NA TRBD1 TRBV5-1 CASSRTGAINSPLHF TGCGCCAGCAGCCGGACAGGGGCGATTAACTCACCCCTCCACTTT
TRBJ1-4 NA NA TRBV28 CASSLGAGELANEKLFF TGTGCCAGCAGTTTAGGGGCAGGGGAACTCGCTAATGAAAAACTGTTTTTT
TRBJ1-4 NA NA TRBV12-3/TRBV12-4 CASSLSQRERLFF TGTGCCAGCAGCCTGAGTCAGCGGGAGAGGTTGTTTTTT
TRBJ1-3 NA NA TRBV6-6 CASSPGVSGNTIYF TGTGCCAGCAGTCCTGGGGTTTCTGGAAACACCATATATTTT
TRBJ2-3 NA NA TRBV14 CASSQDLITDTQYF TGTGCCAGCAGCCAAGATCTGATCACAGATACGCAGTATTTT
TRBJ2-2 NA NA TRBV24-1 CATSDDTGELFF TGTGCCACCAGTGATGACACCGGGGAGCTGTTTTTT
TRBJ1-2 few NA TRBV5-5 CASSIGQIYGYTF TGTGCCAGCAGCATCGGACAAATTTATGGCTACACCTTC
TRBJ1-2 few NA TRBV20-1 CSARDLEQKGPQYGYTF TGCAGTGCTAGAGATCTGGAACAGAAGGGTCCCCAATATGGCTACACCTTC
TRBJ1-1 NA TRBD1 TRBV5-1 CASSWRQGPNTEAFF TGCGCCAGCAGCTGGAGACAGGGACCCAACACTGAAGCTTTCTTT
TRBJ2-4 few TRBD1 TRBV12-3/TRBV12-4 CASRGTGVNIQYF TGTGCCAGCAGGGGGACAGGGGTGAACATTCAGTACTTC
TRBJ2-3 few TRBD2 TRBV18 CASSLWTSADTQYF TGTGCCAGCTCACTATGGACTAGCGCCGATACGCAGTATTTT
TRBJ2-5 NA TRBD1 TRBV25-1 CASSEPSGTAFGTQYF TGTGCCAGCAGTGAGCCCTCCGGGACAGCATTCGGGACCCAGTACTTC
TRBJ1-2 many NA TRBV5-1 CASSLDASNYGYTF TGCGCCAGCAGCTTGGACGCGTCTAACTATGGCTACACCTTC